Shown below are 31 T cell receptor beta chains from a single sample sequenced in a study of T-cell memory formation after mild COVID-19. TCRdb reanalysed the 5' RACE reads using MiXCR and keeps one entry per CDR3 protein. This table has tens of thousands of distinct CDR3 sequences, over 6.5% appearing once. The source material was PBMCs or a T cell subset sorted from them (not recorded which). The receptor set was obtained from a man aged 18 to 35 who had mild COVID-19 (a few samples of this study predate the infection). Cell type and time point are not known.

This clonotype was seen more than once but under ten times. The J gene is TRBJ2-5, the V gene TRBV7-6; 10 nucleotides match TRBD2. The CDR3 loop spans 13 amino acids. The V gene's germline CDR1 is SGHVS and CDR2 FNYEAQ. Trimming took 2 bases from V and 7 from J; bases not matched to a gene: 1. The CDR3 loop is CASSLLAGATQYF. CDR3 DNA sequence: TGTGCCAGCAGCTTACTAGCGGGGGCGACCCAGTACTTC. The full variable domain, rest sourced from reference TRBV7-6 and TRBJ2-5, is GAGVSQSPRYKVTKRGQDVALRCDPISGHVSLYWYRQALGQGPEFLTYFNYEAQQDKSGLPNDRFSAERPEGSISTLTIQRTEQRDSAMYRCASSLLAGATQYFGPGTRLLVL.

This clonotype occurred a few times. The V and J genes are TRBV6-2 or TRBV6-3 and TRBJ1-1; D uncertain. The V and J ends lost 9 bases and 2 bases respectively, with 10 bases between them. The CDR3 spans 12 residues. Germline CDR1 MNHEY, CDR2 SVGEGT. The CDR3: CASCRRNTEAFF. In nucleotides, the CDR3 is TGTGCCAGTTGCAGGCGAAACACTGAAGCTTTCTTT.

This clonotype was seen a few times. V usage is TRBV12-3 or TRBV12-4 and J usage is TRBJ2-7; D uncertain. Trimming pared 1 base from V and 4 bases from J, leaving 11 bases between. The CDR3 loop spans 14 amino acids. This chain's CDR3 is CASSLGAALYEQYV. CDR3 in DNA: TGTGCCAGCAGTTTAGGCGCGGCCCTATACGAGCAGTACGTC.

This clonotype has only one observation. The chain uses TRBV28 and TRBJ1-1; 9 nucleotides line up with TRBD1. The CDR3 has 13 residues. CDR1 and CDR2 (germline): MDHEN, SYDVKM. V dropped 11 bases and J dropped 3; count of bases not matched to a gene: 7. The CDR3 nucleotides are TGTGCCGTACAGGGGGCAGTGGACACTGAAGCTTTCTTT. Its translation: CAVQGAVDTEAFF.

This clonotype was found a few times. The chain carries TRBV19 and TRBJ1-2; D uncertain. The V gene lost 3 bases and the J gene lost 7 bases, with 21 bases spanning the gap. This CDR3 spans 16 amino acids. CDR1 is LNHDA, CDR2 SQIVND, per germline (reference sequence). This CDR3 is CASSIRRQARGGGYTF. The CDR3 nucleotides read TGTGCCAGTAGTATTCGCCGGCAGGCGCGCGGCGGTGGCTACACCTTC. Drawing the rest from reference TRBV19 and TRBJ1-2, the complete variable domain is DGGITQSPKYLFRKEGQNVTLSCEQNLNHDAMYWYRQDPGQGLRLIYYSQIVNDFQKGDIAEGYSVSREKKESFPLTVTSAQKNPTAFYLCASSIRRQARGGGYTFGSGTRLTVV.

There are many counts of this clonotype. The chain has TRBV5-1 and TRBJ2-1, with D perhaps matching TRBD2 (7 bases). The CDR3 is 18 amino acids. V lost 5 bases to trimming and J lost 8 bases, with 29 bases between them. Germline values: CDR1 SGHRS, CDR2 YFSETQ. This chain's CDR3 is CASSQRRPGGDWGDEQFF. DNA for the CDR3: TGCGCCAGCAGTCAACGGCGTCCGGGGGGCGACTGGGGGGATGAGCAGTTCTTC. The full variable domain, rest sourced from reference TRBV5-1 and TRBJ2-1, is KAGVTQTPRYLIKTRGQQVTLSCSPISGHRSVSWYQQTPGQGLQFLFEYFSETQRNKGNFPGRFSGRQFSNSRSEMNVSTLELGDSALYLCASSQRRPGGDWGDEQFFGPGTRLTVL.

This clonotype has a handful of counts. The chain is built from TRBV12-3 or TRBV12-4 and TRBJ2-3; D unresolved. Trimming shortened V by 2 bases and J by 0 bases, and 18 bases separated the two germline ends. The CDR3 has 18 residues. The CDR3 reads CASSLIRRGINSTDTQYF. The CDR3 DNA reads TGTGCCAGCAGTTTAATTCGTCGTGGGATTAACAGCACAGATACGCAGTATTTT.

This clonotype occurred a few times. J is TRBJ1-6 and V is TRBV7-2, with no clear D. Germline loops: CDR1 SGHTA, CDR2 FQGNSA. V was shortened by 3 bases and J by 8 bases, with 2 bases between the two germline ends. This CDR3 has 11 amino acids. The CDR3 sequence is CASSLDSPLHF. CDR3 DNA: TGTGCCAGCAGCTTGGATTCACCCCTCCACTTT.

The sample holds one count of this clonotype. This chain joins TRBV18 and TRBJ1-6; D perhaps matches TRBD1 (5 bases). The V and J ends lost 4 bases and 9 bases respectively, with 16 bases between them. Germline-derived CDR1 and CDR2 are KGHSH and LQKENI. The CDR3 is made up of 15 amino acids. CDR3 DNA sequence: TGTGCCAGCTCACTTAACCGGGACGGCACTTCACCCCTCCACTTT. This codes for CASSLNRDGTSPLHF.

This clonotype was counted ten times or more. The V gene is TRBV27, the J gene TRBJ2-1; no firm D call. The CDR3 runs 13 residues. From germline, CDR1 is MNHEY and CDR2 SMNVEV (reference sequence). Trimming stripped 1 base from V and 7 bases from J, with 8 bases between. The CDR3 loop is CASSLWYRNEQFF. The CDR3 DNA follows: TGTGCCAGCAGTTTATGGTATAGAAATGAGCAGTTCTTC.

This clonotype was seen many times. This chain joins TRBV5-5 and TRBJ1-2, with a weak D call TRBD1 (6 bases). The CDR3 is 12 residues long. V shed 4 bases and J shed 3 bases, with 7 bases lying between them. Looked up from germline, CDR1 is SGHKS and CDR2 is YYEKEE (reference sequence). In DNA, the CDR3 is TGTGCCAGCAGCAGGACAGACTATGGCTACACCTTC. Amino acids: CASSRTDYGYTF.

This clonotype was picked up a small number of times. The chain joins TRBV5-1 to TRBJ1-1, with 11 bases identical to TRBD1. The CDR3 spans 14 residues. Germline lookup yields CDR1 SGHRS and CDR2 YFSETQ. V trimming: 4 bases; J trimming: 2 bases; junction bases outside the gene matches: 1. CDR3 sequence (DNA): TGCGCCAGCAGCAGGACAGGGGGCAACACTGAAGCTTTCTTT. This gives the protein CASSRTGGNTEAFF.

This clonotype showed up just a few times. The gene calls are TRBV12-3 or TRBV12-4 and TRBJ1-5; no reliable D call. The CDR3 is 13 residues long. V shed 1 base and J shed 6 bases, with 7 bases lying between them. In nucleotides, the CDR3 is TGTGCCAGCAGTTTAGATCTAAGTCAGCCCCAGCATTTT. Its translation is CASSLDLSQPQHF.

This clonotype showed up just a few times. The J gene is TRBJ2-3, the V gene TRBV7-2; 8 positions match TRBD2. J was trimmed by 4 bases and V by 2 bases; bases with no gene match: 2. CDR1 is SGHTA, CDR2 FQGNSA, per germline. This CDR3 has 14 amino acids. The CDR3 sequence: CASSLSGSADTQYF. CDR3 nucleotide sequence: TGTGCCAGCAGCTTAAGCGGGAGTGCAGATACGCAGTATTTT.

This clonotype was seen repeatedly, ten times or more. The chain joins TRBV5-1 to TRBJ2-1; D uncertain. This CDR3 has 14 residues. Trimming cost V 0 bases and J 7 bases, with 11 bases left between them. Germline assignment: CDR1 SGHRS and CDR2 YFSETQ. In DNA form, the CDR3 reads TGCGCCAGCAGCTTGGCGAGACGTCATAATGAGCAGTTCTTC. Protein: CASSLARRHNEQFF.

A few counts support this clonotype. This chain joins TRBV5-1 and TRBJ2-5; D is perhaps TRBD1 or TRBD2 (5 bases each). The germline CDR1 and CDR2 sequences are SGHRS and YFSETQ. The CDR3 runs to 16 residues. Trimming left V 7 bases short and J 1 base short, with 20 bases between. CDR3 in amino acids: CASCRGAVPVQETQYF. CDR3 nucleotide sequence: TGCGCCAGCTGCCGAGGGGCCGTCCCAGTCCAAGAGACCCAGTACTTC.

V is TRBV4-1 and J is TRBJ1-5; 8 bases align to TRBD1. Germline assignment: CDR1 MGHRA and CDR2 YSYEKL. V was clipped by 5 bases and J by 4 bases; unmatched bases: 7. The CDR3 runs 15 residues. CDR3 coding DNA: TGCGCCAGCAGCGTCGGAGACAGGGGAAATCAGCCCCAGCATTTT. Amino acids: CASSVGDRGNQPQHF.

The chain couples TRBV3-1 to TRBJ2-3; 11 bases agree with TRBD2. This CDR3 region has 19 residues. The J segment lost 0 bases and the V segment lost 0 bases, leaving 8 bases of the junction unmatched. Germline V gene data show CDR1 as LGHDT and CDR2 as YNNKEL (reference sequence). CDR3 nucleotide sequence: TGTGCCAGCAGCCAAGATAGGGCTAGCGGGGGGCTTAGCACAGATACGCAGTATTTT. Translated: CASSQDRASGGLSTDTQYF.

The chain carries TRBV7-2 and TRBJ1-1; D might be TRBD1 (5 bases). Trimming took 1 base from V and 14 from J, leaving 20 bases between them. The CDR3 is 14 amino acids. Per the germline V gene, CDR1 is SGHTA and CDR2 is FQGNSA. CDR3 coding DNA: TGTGCCAGCAGCTTAGAGGATACGGGGGGAAGAAGGTTCTTT. Translating gives CASSLEDTGGRRFF.

V is TRBV7-6 and J is TRBJ1-1; D not resolved. The CDR3 is 14 residues long. Germline lookup yields CDR1 SGHVS and CDR2 FNYEAQ. V shed 1 base and J shed 0 bases, with 6 bases lying between them. CDR3 in amino acids: CASSLEGLNTEAFF. In DNA, the CDR3 is TGTGCCAGCAGCTTAGAAGGTTTGAACACTGAAGCTTTCTTT.

This clonotype was found a few times. The V and J genes are TRBV20-1 and TRBJ2-1, with 9 nucleotides matching TRBD1. This CDR3 comprises 15 residues. V trimming: 5 bases; J trimming: 7 bases; junction bases outside the gene matches: 12. Germline CDR1 DFQATT, CDR2 SNEGSKA (reference sequence). DNA of the CDR3: TGCAGTGCTTCACGTCCCGGGACAGGGAAGAATGAGCAGTTCTTC. This translates into CSASRPGTGKNEQFF.

The rearrangement joins TRBV7-9 to TRBJ2-5; TRBD2 matches at 10 bases. V dropped 5 bases and J dropped 4; count of bases not matched to a gene: 7. CDR1 and CDR2 (germline): SEHNR, FQNEAQ (reference sequence). The CDR3 runs 15 residues. The CDR3 region has the DNA TGTGCCAGCAGCCCCGGACTAGCGGCATTAGAGACCCAGTACTTC. Its protein product is CASSPGLAALETQYF.

The gene calls are TRBV12-3 or TRBV12-4 and TRBJ2-7, with D possibly TRBD1 on 5 matching bases. Trimming stripped 3 bases from V and 4 bases from J, with 10 bases between. The CDR3 is 13 amino acids. CDR3 sequence: CASSFSAGYEQYF. Written as DNA, the CDR3 is TGTGCCAGCAGTTTCTCAGCAGGGTACGAGCAGTACTTC.

The gene calls are TRBV20-1 and TRBJ2-1, with 7 nucleotides matching TRBD2. Germline assignment: CDR1 DFQATT and CDR2 SNEGSKA (reference sequence). The CDR3 runs 14 residues. Trimming cost V 1 base and J 1 base; bases outside gene matches: 1. CDR3 amino acids: CSARGLASYNEQFF. CDR3 nucleotide sequence: TGCAGTGCTAGAGGACTAGCTTCCTACAATGAGCAGTTCTTC.

Many counts were recorded for this clonotype. The rearrangement uses TRBV27 and TRBJ2-7; D could derive from TRBD1 or TRBD2 (5 bases each). Trimming stripped 8 bases from V and 7 bases from J, with 18 bases between. Looked up from germline, CDR1 is MNHEY and CDR2 is SMNVEV (reference sequence). There are 13 residues in the CDR3. CDR3 loop: CASPGTLAKEQYF. The CDR3, as DNA: TGTGCCAGCCCTGGGACGCTCGCTAAGGAGCAGTACTTC.

This clonotype was counted many times. The chain links TRBV4-1 to TRBJ2-5, with 8 nucleotides matching TRBD1. The CDR3 consists of 14 residues. Unmatched junction bases numbered 3, after V lost 1 base and J lost 5 bases. Per the germline V gene, CDR1 is MGHRA and CDR2 is YSYEKL. The DNA for the CDR3 is TGCGCCAGCAGCCAAGTGGACAGGGAGGAGACCCAGTACTTC. It specifies CASSQVDREETQYF.

The chain couples TRBV7-6 to TRBJ2-7; no definite D call. Trimming removed 8 bases from V and 6 bases from J, with 14 bases in between. CDR3 length equals 12 residues. CDR1 is SGHVS and CDR2 is FNYEAQ in the germline V gene. For the CDR3, the DNA is TGTGCCAGCTCCTTCAGGTCTGGCGAGCAGTACTTC. As protein: CASSFRSGEQYF.

This clonotype turned up a few times. The V and J genes are TRBV12-3 or TRBV12-4 and TRBJ2-2, with D possibly matching TRBD2 (5 bases). CDR3 length: 14 amino acids. Trimming removed 7 bases from V and 1 base from J, with 10 bases in between. CDR3 in amino acids: CASTPGLNTGELFF. CDR3 sequence (DNA): TGTGCCAGCACCCCCGGACTGAACACCGGGGAGCTGTTTTTT.

This clonotype was seen a few times. The chain employs TRBV19 and TRBJ2-5; D not resolved. CDR3 size: 12 residues. V shed 8 bases and J shed 5 bases, with 12 bases lying between them. In germline, CDR1 is LNHDA, CDR2 SQIVND (reference sequence). The CDR3 loop reads CASYGGSETQYF. CDR3 in DNA: TGTGCCAGTTACGGTGGGTCTGAGACCCAGTACTTC.

This clonotype was seen more than once but under ten times. This chain links TRBV2 with TRBJ2-7, with no clear D. Germline CDR1 and CDR2: SNHLY and FYNNEI. This CDR3 contains 12 residues. V dropped 6 bases and J dropped 0 bases, with 6 bases sitting between them. The CDR3 is CASSPGSYEQYF. In nucleotides, the CDR3 is TGTGCCAGCAGCCCAGGCTCCTACGAGCAGTACTTC.

The rearrangement uses TRBV28 and TRBJ2-3; 8 bases are shared with TRBD1. Germline V gene data show CDR1 as MDHEN and CDR2 as SYDVKM. Germline trimming cut 6 bases from V and 4 bases from J; bases unmatched to any gene: 3. The CDR3 covers 13 residues. The CDR3 loop reads CASRGQGSDTQYF. The CDR3 region has the DNA TGTGCCAGCAGAGGACAGGGTTCAGATACGCAGTATTTT.